The 28 T cell receptor beta chains listed next were all sequenced from one sample in a study of Ad26.COV2.S vaccination and SARS-CoV-2 variants. Profiled with immunoSEQ multiplex PCR; TCRdb holds only in-frame clones, not every one. The table lists about 280,000 clones, about 87% of them singletons. Described treatment: around 19 received Ad26.COV2.S at low or high dose, single or two shots; about five received placebo; per-sample allocation not given. Day 63 after the first vaccine or placebo injection was the time point for sampling. The sequencing used peripheral blood, collected in a trial of Ad26.COV2.S vaccine versus placebo. The receptors derive from a person aged 18-60 years who received the Ad26.COV2.S COVID-19 vaccine or a placebo.

The V gene is TRBV7-2, the J gene TRBJ2-3; 11 bases line up with TRBD2. Germline trimming cut 5 bases from V and 4 bases from J; bases unmatched to any gene: 11. This CDR3 spans 17 amino acids. The germline V gene has CDR1 SGHTA and CDR2 FQGNSA. The CDR3 sequence: CASSPRLAGGMPDTQYF. The CDR3 DNA is TGTGCCAGCAGCCCACGTTTAGCGGGAGGGATGCCAGATACGCAGTATTTT.

This CDR3 reads CASSPRVDQPQHF. The CDR3 nucleotides are TGTGCCAGCAGCCCCAGGGTGGATCAGCCCCAGCATTTT. The chain combines TRBV3-1 (or the pseudogene TRBV3-2) with TRBJ1-5; possible D gene TRBD1, 5 bases. The germline V and J ends were trimmed by 4 bases and 5 bases, with 9 bases remaining between them. The CDR3 extends over 13 amino acids. CDR1 LGHDT and CDR2 YNNKEL come from the germline V gene (reference sequence).

This clone was counted only a few times. The rearrangement uses TRBV5-1 and TRBJ2-2; 8 positions agree with TRBD1. V was clipped by 4 bases and J by 4 bases; unmatched bases: 3. The germline gives CDR1 SGHRS, CDR2 YFSETQ. This CDR3 comprises 14 residues. This CDR3 reads CASSPGQVTGELFF. The CDR3 bases are TGCGCCAGCAGCCCGGGACAGGTCACCGGGGAGCTGTTTTTT.

This chain uses TRBV7-2 with TRBJ2-1; D might be TRBD1 or TRBD2, each matching 5 bases. The CDR3 contains 14 residues. Germline V CDR1 and CDR2: SGHTA, FQGNSA. The V and J ends lost 1 base and 7 bases respectively, with 11 bases between them. CDR3 nucleotide sequence: TGTGCCAGCAGCTTAGTGGGACCGGGGAATGAGCAGTTCTTC. Amino acid sequence: CASSLVGPGNEQFF.

This chain links TRBV27 with TRBJ2-1, with D hard to call. V lost 8 bases and J 0 bases, leaving 20 bases between the germline ends. The CDR3 has 17 amino acids. Germline CDR1 MNHEY, CDR2 SMNVEV (reference sequence). Here the CDR3 DNA reads TGTGCCAGCTTTTTTACCCAGCCCACCAGCTCCTACAATGAGCAGTTCTTC. It specifies CASFFTQPTSSYNEQFF.

This chain connects TRBV19 to TRBJ1-2, with TRBD1 as a possible D gene (6 bases). This CDR3 contains 16 residues. The germline V gene has CDR1 LNHDA and CDR2 SQIVND (reference sequence). Between the trimmed V and J ends, which lost 10 bases and 0 bases, there was a span of 21 bases. CDR3 coding DNA: TGTGCCACCTCAGAACTGGGGGCAGAAGCTAACTATGGCTACACCTTC. Its protein product is CATSELGAEANYGYTF.

The chain joins TRBV13 to TRBJ2-5; TRBD1 matches 10 bases. Germline V CDR1 and CDR2: PRHDT, FYEKMQ (reference sequence). CDR3 length: 15 residues. V lost 3 bases, J lost 7 bases, and 8 bases stayed unmatched. The CDR3 sequence is CASSFLGQGEATQYF. DNA of the CDR3: TGTGCCAGCAGCTTTCTTGGACAGGGGGAGGCGACCCAGTACTTC.

The genes are TRBV5-1 and TRBJ1-2; the match to TRBD1 covers 11 bases. The CDR3 consists of 15 residues. The J segment lost 5 bases and the V segment lost 0 bases, leaving 3 bases of the junction unmatched. Germline assignment: CDR1 SGHRS and CDR2 YFSETQ. The CDR3 nucleotides are TGCGCCAGCAGCTTGGCCGGACAGGGGGCGTATGGCTACACCTTC. Translation: CASSLAGQGAYGYTF.

CDR3 in amino acids: CAWTRGAVEQYF. CDR3 nucleotides: TGTGCCTGGACCAGGGGGGCTGTCGAGCAGTACTTC. The chain uses TRBV30 and TRBJ2-7, with D perhaps TRBD1 (7 bases). CDR1 is GTSNPN and CDR2 is SVGIG in the germline V gene (reference sequence). Trimming stripped 4 bases from V and 6 bases from J, with 13 bases between. This CDR3 has 12 amino acids.

The chain is built from TRBV9 and TRBJ1-6; 7 bases fit TRBD1. V lost 3 bases to trimming and J lost 7 bases; unmatched junction nucleotides: 7. The CDR3 sequence is 15 residues long. CDR1 SGDLS and CDR2 YYNGEE come from the germline V gene. This CDR3 is CASSEQGFGNSPLHF. Here the CDR3 DNA reads TGTGCCAGCAGCGAACAGGGGTTTGGGAATTCACCCCTCCACTTT.

The chain combines TRBV11-2 with TRBJ2-2, with 9 bases identical to TRBD1. Germline V lookup: CDR1 SGHAT, CDR2 FQNNGV. Unmatched junction bases numbered 6, after V lost 3 bases and J lost 1 base. This CDR3 comprises 17 residues. The CDR3 nucleotides are TGTGCCAGCAGCTTCGACGCGGGACAGGGGAACACCGGGGAGCTGTTTTTT. It encodes CASSFDAGQGNTGELFF. Filled out from reference TRBV11-2 and TRBJ2-2, the complete variable domain reads EAGVAQSPRYKIIEKRQSVAFWCNPISGHATLYWYQQILGQGPKLLIQFQNNGVVDDSQLPKDRFSAERLKGVDSTLKIQPAKLEDSAVYLCASSFDAGQGNTGELFFGEGSRLTVL.

The chain carries TRBV2 and TRBJ2-3, with 7 bases matching TRBD1. Germline V gene lookup returns CDR1 SNHLY and CDR2 FYNNEI. J was trimmed by 1 base and V by 7 bases; bases with no gene match: 2. This CDR3 region has 13 residues. The CDR3 DNA sequence: TGTGCCAGCACCGGGACAGGCACAGATACGCAGTATTTT. As protein: CASTGTGTDTQYF. The whole variable domain, filled in from reference TRBV2 and TRBJ2-3, reads EPEVTQTPSHQVTQMGQEVILRCVPISNHLYFYWYRQILGQKVEFLVSFYNNEISEKSEIFDDQFSVERPDGSNFTLKIRSTKLEDSAMYFCASTGTGTDTQYFGPGTRLTVL.

This chain connects TRBV25-1 to TRBJ1-4, with 7 positions matching TRBD1. The CDR3 sequence is 14 residues long. From germline, CDR1 is MGHDK and CDR2 SYGVNS. V was pared by 6 bases and J by 3 bases, with 4 bases of the junction left unmatched. The CDR3 loop reads CASSPGTANEKLFF. The CDR3, as DNA: TGTGCCAGCAGCCCCGGGACAGCTAATGAAAAACTGTTTTTT.

This clone was counted a single time. J is TRBJ2-7 and V is TRBV5-1, with 9 bases fitting TRBD1. The CDR3 loop spans 14 amino acids. Germline V gene lookup returns CDR1 SGHRS and CDR2 YFSETQ. V lost 8 bases to trimming and J lost 7 bases; unmatched junction nucleotides: 13. CDR3 residues: CASSLQDRGGEQYF. CDR3 DNA: TGCGCCAGTAGTCTGCAGGACAGGGGTGGAGAGCAGTACTTC.

The V gene is TRBV11-2, the J gene TRBJ2-7; 7 bases align to TRBD1. This CDR3 is built from 15 residues. Germline V gene lookup returns CDR1 SGHAT and CDR2 FQNNGV. J lost 7 bases, V lost 4 bases, and 13 bases had no gene match. The CDR3 here is CASSSPGGGVREQYF. CDR3 coding DNA: TGTGCCAGCAGCTCCCCAGGGGGTGGGGTAAGGGAGCAGTACTTC.

The chain recombines TRBV25-1 with TRBJ1-2, with TRBD1 matching 7 bases. Trimming removed 9 bases from V and 4 bases from J; junction bases left unmatched: 5. Germline V gene data show CDR1 as MGHDK and CDR2 as SYGVNS. This CDR3 has 12 amino acids. The CDR3 sequence is CASSSGGYGYTF. The CDR3 bases are TGTGCCAGTTCTTCAGGGGGCTATGGCTACACCTTC.

The chain couples TRBV5-1 to TRBJ2-1; D unclear. V shed 0 bases and J shed 9 bases, with 10 bases lying between them. The CDR3 is made up of 13 amino acids. In germline, CDR1 is SGHRS, CDR2 YFSETQ. The CDR3 DNA reads as TGCGCCAGCAGCTTGGATCGATCAAGTGAGCAGTTCTTC. It yields the protein CASSLDRSSEQFF.

The V gene is TRBV2, the J gene TRBJ1-1; D remains ambiguous. Per germline, CDR1 SNHLY and CDR2 FYNNEI. V dropped 3 bases and J dropped 1 base, with 9 bases sitting between them. The CDR3 extends over 14 amino acids. DNA of the CDR3: TGTGCCAGCAGTGACGGGGTGGCGAACACTGAAGCTTTCTTT. Its translation: CASSDGVANTEAFF.

The V call is TRBV28, the J call TRBJ1-2; D might be TRBD1 (5 bases). The germline CDR1 and CDR2 sequences are MDHEN and SYDVKM. The CDR3 is 13 residues long. V was clipped by 6 bases and J by 4 bases, with 12 bases between them. CDR3 in amino acids: CASRPGHFYGYTF. DNA for the CDR3: TGTGCCAGCAGACCCGGACATTTCTATGGCTACACCTTC.

The rearrangement joins TRBV2 to TRBJ1-2; 7 positions agree with TRBD1. Germline CDR1 and CDR2: SNHLY and FYNNEI. This CDR3 comprises 17 residues. With 1 base clipped from V and 4 bases from J, the junction kept 12 bases outside the gene matches. The CDR3: CASSEGGASGGSYGYTF. Written as DNA, the CDR3 is TGTGCCAGCAGTGAAGGGGGCGCGTCAGGGGGATCCTATGGCTACACCTTC.

This clone is a singleton in its sample. The rearrangement links TRBV7-6 to TRBJ2-1; TRBD2 aligns across 13 bases. From germline, CDR1 is SGHVS and CDR2 FNYEAQ. The CDR3 totals 17 residues. The trim removed 5 bases at V and 1 base at J, leaving 5 bases unmatched. In DNA, the CDR3 is TGTGCCAGCAGCCCCCGGACTAGCGGGAGATCCTACAATGAGCAGTTCTTC. Its translation is CASSPRTSGRSYNEQFF.

The chain is built from TRBV28 and TRBJ1-1, with D possibly being TRBD1 (5 bases). CDR3 length: 15 amino acids. The V end lost 1 base, the J end lost 5 bases, and 14 bases lay between the germline ends. From germline, CDR1 is MDHEN and CDR2 SYDVKM. DNA for the CDR3: TGTGCCAGCAGTTTATACGGGGGGTCGGAGACTGAAGCTTTCTTT. Translated, it gives CASSLYGGSETEAFF.

The chain links TRBV11-3 to TRBJ2-1; 7 bases map to TRBD2. With 5 bases clipped from V and 0 bases from J, the junction kept 10 bases outside the gene matches. Germline CDR1 and CDR2: SGHNT and YENEEA. The length of the CDR3 is 17 residues. The CDR3 DNA is TGTGCCAGCAGCGGCAGACTAGCCCAGAGCTCCTACAATGAGCAGTTCTTC. This sequence encodes CASSGRLAQSSYNEQFF.

This chain links TRBV19 with TRBJ1-5; TRBD1 aligns across 8 bases. After removal of 3 bases from V and 6 bases from J, the junction contained 13 bases not matched to a gene. The germline V gene encodes CDR1 LNHDA and CDR2 SQIVND (reference sequence). This CDR3 has 17 amino acids. CDR3 nucleotide sequence: TGTGCCAGTAGTATGAGTTGGCAGGGGGCGGTCTCTCAGCCCCAGCATTTT. This gives the protein CASSMSWQGAVSQPQHF.

The rearrangement joins TRBV7-2 to TRBJ1-6; D is possibly TRBD1 (6 bases). Looked up from germline, CDR1 is SGHTA and CDR2 is FQGNSA. V was trimmed by 5 bases and J by 0 bases, leaving 14 bases between them. The CDR3 is 17 amino acids. The CDR3 region is CASSTRQESSYNSPLHF. CDR3 in DNA: TGTGCCAGCAGCACTCGACAGGAGAGCTCCTATAATTCACCCCTCCACTTT. The full variable domain, its missing parts supplied by reference TRBV7-2 and TRBJ1-6, is GAGVSQSPSNKVTEKGKDVELRCDPISGHTALYWYRQSLGQGLEFLIYFQGNSAPDKSGLPSDRFSAERTGGSVSTLTIQRTQQEDSAVYLCASSTRQESSYNSPLHFGNGTRLTVT.

J is TRBJ2-3 and V is TRBV5-8; 12 nucleotides match TRBD2. This CDR3 comprises 16 residues. Per germline, CDR1 SGHTS and CDR2 YDEGEE. The V segment lost 2 bases and the J segment 3 bases; nucleotides outside the gene matches: 4. The CDR3 coding sequence is TGTGCCAGCAGCTTTCTAGCGGGGGGGCCAACAGATACGCAGTATTTT. This gives the protein CASSFLAGGPTDTQYF.

In this sample, this clone turned up a few times. The rearrangement links TRBV5-1 to TRBJ1-2, with D possibly matching TRBD1 (5 bases). CDR1 SGHRS and CDR2 YFSETQ come from the germline V gene. V lost 0 bases and J lost 5, with 14 bases in between. CDR3 size: 15 residues. The CDR3 coding sequence is TGCGCCAGCAGCTTGGGGGGGACGTCGAAATATGGCTACACCTTC. This translates into CASSLGGTSKYGYTF.

This clone was observed a single time. This chain connects TRBV2 to TRBJ2-3; D perhaps matches TRBD2 (7 bases). Trimming left V 8 bases short and J 4 bases short, with 10 bases between. The CDR3 contains 12 residues. Germline V gene sequence: CDR1 SNHLY, CDR2 FYNNEI. CDR3 loop: CASWEGADTQYF. For the CDR3, the DNA is TGTGCCAGCTGGGAGGGGGCAGATACGCAGTATTTT.